This T cell receptor (beta chain) was observed in a study of shared clonotypes between healthy human individuals. This clone was observed a few times. Its antigen is still unknown. The CDR3 is 13 amino acids. Deletions cut 8 bases from V and 8 bases from J, with 18 bases between. Germline V gives CDR1 SNHLY, CDR2 FYNNEI. The table came from immunoSEQ multiplex PCR; TCRdb's copy has only in-frame clones and leaves some out. Seen here are roughly 2.5 million clones, approximately 92% observed once, and the top ten hold over 0.12%. General study findings and limits: Clonotypes that were shared across a few donors made up about 4.5% of naive CD4 clonotypes.

The chain employs TRBV2 and TRBJ1-2; D uncertain. The sequencing sample was made of naive CD4+ T cells sorted from blood. Subset in this sample: CD45RA+ positively selected. The receptor's source is a man between 18 and 29 years old in good health. CDR3 DNA sequence: TGTGCCAGCGGGATTGGGCAGGCTCGGGGCTACACCTTC. Translation gives CASGIGQARGYTF.